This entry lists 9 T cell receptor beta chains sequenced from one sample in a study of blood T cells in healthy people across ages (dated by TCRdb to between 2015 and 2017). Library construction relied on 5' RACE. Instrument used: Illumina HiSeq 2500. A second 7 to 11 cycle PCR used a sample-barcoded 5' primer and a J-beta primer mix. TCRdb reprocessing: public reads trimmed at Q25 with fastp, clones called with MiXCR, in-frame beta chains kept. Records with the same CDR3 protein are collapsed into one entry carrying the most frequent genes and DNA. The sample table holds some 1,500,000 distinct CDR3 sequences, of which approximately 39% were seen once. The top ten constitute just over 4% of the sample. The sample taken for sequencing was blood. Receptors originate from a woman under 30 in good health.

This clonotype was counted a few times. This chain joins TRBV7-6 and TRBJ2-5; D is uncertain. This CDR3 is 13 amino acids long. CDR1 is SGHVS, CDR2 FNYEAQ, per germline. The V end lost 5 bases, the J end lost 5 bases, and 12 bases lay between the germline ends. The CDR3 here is CASSDLDLETQYF. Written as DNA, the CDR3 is TGTGCCAGCAGCGACCTAGACTTGGAGACCCAGTACTTC.

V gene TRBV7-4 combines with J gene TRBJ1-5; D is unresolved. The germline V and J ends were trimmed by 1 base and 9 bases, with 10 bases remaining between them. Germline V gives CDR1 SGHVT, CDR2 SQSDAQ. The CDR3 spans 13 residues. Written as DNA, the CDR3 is TGTGCCAGCAGCTTAGGGTCCCCATTGCCCCAGCATTTT. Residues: CASSLGSPLPQHF.

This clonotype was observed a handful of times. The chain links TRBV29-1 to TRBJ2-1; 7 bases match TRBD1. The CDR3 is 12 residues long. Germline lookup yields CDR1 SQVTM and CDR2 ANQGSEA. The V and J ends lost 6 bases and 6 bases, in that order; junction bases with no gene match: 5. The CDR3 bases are TGCAGCGTCGACAGGGCGGCCAATGAGCAGTTCTTC. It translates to CSVDRAANEQFF.

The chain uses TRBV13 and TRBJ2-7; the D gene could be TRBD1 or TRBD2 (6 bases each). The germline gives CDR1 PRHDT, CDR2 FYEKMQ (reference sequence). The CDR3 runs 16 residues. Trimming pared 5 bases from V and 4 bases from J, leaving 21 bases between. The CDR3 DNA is TGTGCCAGCAGCACCACGGGGGCCCTTACATCTTACGAGCAGTACTTC. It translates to CASSTTGALTSYEQYF.

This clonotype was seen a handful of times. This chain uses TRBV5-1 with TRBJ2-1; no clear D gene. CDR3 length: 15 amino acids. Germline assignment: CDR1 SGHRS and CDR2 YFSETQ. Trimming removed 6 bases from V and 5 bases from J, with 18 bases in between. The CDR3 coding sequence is TGCGCCAGCAACCCGAATGCAGGTATGGACAATGAGCAGTTCTTC. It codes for CASNPNAGMDNEQFF.

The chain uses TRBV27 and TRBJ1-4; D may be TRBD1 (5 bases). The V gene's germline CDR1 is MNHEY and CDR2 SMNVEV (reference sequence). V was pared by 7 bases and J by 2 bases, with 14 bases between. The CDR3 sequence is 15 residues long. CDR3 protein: CASKRKGRTNEKLFF. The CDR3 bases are TGTGCCAGCAAACGGAAGGGACGGACTAATGAAAAACTGTTTTTT.

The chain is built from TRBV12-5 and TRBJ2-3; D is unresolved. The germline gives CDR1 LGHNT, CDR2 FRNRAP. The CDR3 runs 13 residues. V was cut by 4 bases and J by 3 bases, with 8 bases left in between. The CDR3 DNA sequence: TGTGCTAGTGGTTCGGCCGGGACAGATACGCAGTATTTT. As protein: CASGSAGTDTQYF. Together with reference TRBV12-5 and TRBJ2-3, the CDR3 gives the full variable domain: DARVTQTPRHKVTEMGQEVTMRCQPILGHNTVFWYRQTMMQGLELLAYFRNRAPLDDSGMPKDRFSAEMPDATLATLKIQPSEPRDSAVYFCASGSAGTDTQYFGPGTRLTVL.

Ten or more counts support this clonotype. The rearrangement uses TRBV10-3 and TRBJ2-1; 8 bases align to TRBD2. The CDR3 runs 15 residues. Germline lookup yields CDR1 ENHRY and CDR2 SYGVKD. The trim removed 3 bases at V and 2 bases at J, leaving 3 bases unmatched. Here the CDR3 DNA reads TGTGCCATCAGTGAACAAGCGGGGGCCTACAATGAGCAGTTCTTC. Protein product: CAISEQAGAYNEQFF.

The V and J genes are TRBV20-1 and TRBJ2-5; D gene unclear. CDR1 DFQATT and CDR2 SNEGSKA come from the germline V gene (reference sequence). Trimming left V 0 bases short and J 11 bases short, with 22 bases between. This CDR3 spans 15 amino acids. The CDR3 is CSARESVADHLEQYF. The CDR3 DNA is TGCAGTGCTAGAGAAAGCGTGGCAGATCATCTTGAGCAGTACTTC.